One TCR beta chain is described in this entry. V lost 6 bases to trimming and J lost 3 bases, with 12 bases between them. The CDR3 is made up of 13 amino acids. Both TCRalpha and TCRbeta chains were reverse transcribed with V-gene-specific primers. Amplification of TCRs used a constant-region primer and V-primer adapter for about 18 PCR cycles. Amplification of the isolated mRNA used in vitro transcription. MiXCR, run by TCRdb on the reads, gives a single entry per CDR3 protein. The sample yields tens of thousands of distinct CDR3 sequences, roughly a sixth seen once. The data belong to a study of low-dose radiotherapy and immunotherapy resistance in tumors. In the study overall: A dose of 0.5 Gy per fraction was delivered to Cohort 1 every 2 weeks, for a total of 6.5 Gy. A dose of 300 mg of oral aspirin was taken by patients daily for four cycles from cycle 1 day 1.

Regarding time point: before trial treatment. Low-dose radiotherapy, low-dose cyclophosphamide, aspirin, ipilimumab and nivolumab were all given to the donors. The chain recombines TRBV12-3 or TRBV12-4 with TRBJ2-7, with D possibly TRBD2 on 6 matching bases. This receptor was obtained from a male donor with prostate cancer. Source: PBMCs, taken before treatment. The CDR3 loop reads CASSKGLIYEQYF. CDR3 DNA sequence: TGTGCCAGCAGCAAGGGACTTATCTACGAGCAGTACTTC.